These 2 T cell receptor beta chains originate from one sample sequenced in a study of T cell responses to AZD1222 COVID-19 vaccine. Using immunoSEQ multiplex PCR, the repertoire was profiled, and TCRdb retains in-frame clones only, with some absent. In the table there are over 150,000 clones, roughly 90% of which are singletons. The source was peripheral blood, collected 28 days after the second AZD1222 dose. These receptors all stem from an adult who received the AZD1222 COVID-19 vaccine.

The chain is built from TRBV12-5 and TRBJ2-1; D assignment may be TRBD1 or TRBD2 (7 bases each). The CDR3 runs to 15 residues. Germline V gene lookup returns CDR1 LGHNT and CDR2 FRNRAP. V shed 6 bases and J shed 10 bases, with 22 bases lying between them. The CDR3: CASGTAGGATPEQFF. CDR3 nucleotide sequence: TGTGCTAGTGGAACGGCAGGGGGGGCCACCCCCGAGCAGTTCTTC.

This chain links TRBV19 with TRBJ2-7; tentative D call: TRBD2 (6 bases). With 4 bases removed from V and 7 bases from J, the gap between germline ends came to 20 bases. The length of the CDR3 is 15 residues. Germline CDR1 LNHDA, CDR2 SQIVND (reference sequence). CDR3: CASSNHGGVRGEQYF. As DNA, the CDR3 is TGTGCCAGTAGTAATCACGGCGGGGTTCGTGGGGAGCAGTACTTC.